This T cell receptor beta chain was captured in a study of blood T cells in healthy people across ages. Overall study results and limits: Higher diversity and more naive CD4+ cells were features of long-lived donors, compared to aged donors.

Alongside a J-beta primer mix, a sample-barcoded 5' primer served in a second PCR lasting about 7 to 11 cycles. There were at least 2.5 million CDR3-containing paired-end reads obtained from each sample. TCRdb re-called the 5' RACE reads through MiXCR, storing one row per CDR3 protein. The sample contains around 970,000 distinct CDR3 sequences, approximately 50% of which appear only once. Worth noting for this clonotype: Its target is not known. The junction differs from germline at one of its ends, possibly a read error.

Sequencing was done on a sample of blood. This sequence originates from a woman aged 55-70 years in good health.

In DNA, the CDR3 is TGTGCCAGCACCTCAGATATAGCCAAGAACATTCAGTACTTC. Translated, it gives CASTSDIAKNIQYF. This rearrangement joins TRBV12-3 or TRBV12-4 to TRBJ2-4; D call uncertain. The CDR3 consists of 14 residues.